This T cell receptor (beta chain) appears in the sequencing data of a study of Ad26.COV2.S vaccination and SARS-CoV-2 variants. This clone was seen a handful of times. The junction had 3 bases not matched to a gene; V was cut back by 4 bases and J by 7 bases. CDR3 length: 14 residues. Germline V lookup: CDR1 LNHDA, CDR2 SQIVND (reference sequence). Documented treatment: about 20 received Ad26.COV2.S at low or high dose, single or two shots; roughly 5 received placebo; per-sample allocation not given. Specimens were obtained on day 63 following the first vaccine or placebo injection. SARS-CoV-2 spike from the Wuhan strain was encoded by the vaccine, an Ad26 vector. Produced via immunoSEQ multiplex PCR; TCRdb's table is partial and in-frame only. This table has 250,000 to 300,000 clones, around 87% appearing once.

The chain is built from TRBV19 and TRBJ1-6, with 8 bases matching TRBD1. The source was peripheral blood, collected in a trial of Ad26.COV2.S vaccine versus placebo. The receptor's source is a person aged 18-60 years who received the Ad26.COV2.S COVID-19 vaccine or a placebo. CDR3 region: CASSTDRGNSPLHF. DNA for the CDR3: TGTGCCAGTAGTACTGACAGGGGAAATTCACCCCTCCACTTT.